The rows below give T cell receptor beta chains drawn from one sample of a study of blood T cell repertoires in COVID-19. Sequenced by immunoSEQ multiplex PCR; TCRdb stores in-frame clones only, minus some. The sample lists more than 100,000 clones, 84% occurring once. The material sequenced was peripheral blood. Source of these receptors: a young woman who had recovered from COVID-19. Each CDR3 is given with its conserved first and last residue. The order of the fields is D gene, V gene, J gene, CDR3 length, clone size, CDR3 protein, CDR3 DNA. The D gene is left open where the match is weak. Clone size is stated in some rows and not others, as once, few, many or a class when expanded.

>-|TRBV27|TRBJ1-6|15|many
CASSSKAQGGSPLHF
TGTGCCAGCAGTTCCAAAGCCCAAGGGGGTTCACCCCTCCACTTT
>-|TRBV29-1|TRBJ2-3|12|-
CSVGGGGTPKYF
TGCAGCGTTGGCGGGGGCGGGACTCCTAAGTATTTT
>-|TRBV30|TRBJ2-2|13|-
CAWSFLNTGELFF
TGTGCCTGGAGTTTCTTGAACACCGGGGAGCTGTTTTTT
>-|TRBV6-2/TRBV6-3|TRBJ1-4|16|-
CASSYLKANTNEKLFF
TGTGCCAGCAGTTATTTAAAAGCGAATACTAATGAAAAACTGTTTTTT
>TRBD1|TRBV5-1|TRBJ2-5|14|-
CASSQGTEQEAQYF
TGCGCCAGCAGCCAGGGGACAGAACAAGAGGCCCAGTACTTC
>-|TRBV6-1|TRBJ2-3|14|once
CASSYTGSTDTQYF
TGTGCCAGCAGTTATACAGGGAGCACAGATACGCAGTATTTT
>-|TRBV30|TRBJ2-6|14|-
CAAYFDSGANVLTF
TGTGCCGCCTATTTTGACTCTGGGGCCAACGTCCTGACTTTC
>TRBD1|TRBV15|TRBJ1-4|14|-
CATSISGGWEKLFF
TGTGCCACCAGCATTTCAGGGGGCTGGGAAAAACTGTTTTTT
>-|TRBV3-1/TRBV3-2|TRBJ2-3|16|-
CASSPRLVSDTDTQYF
TGTGCCAGCAGCCCCCGTCTAGTATCGGACACAGATACGCAGTATTTT
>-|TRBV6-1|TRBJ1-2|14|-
CASSEWGTGYGYTF
TGTGCCAGCAGTGAATGGGGCACAGGGTATGGCTACACCTTC
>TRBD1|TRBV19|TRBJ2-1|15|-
CASSAYQGAMDEQFF
TGTGCCAGTAGTGCGTACCAGGGGGCCATGGATGAGCAGTTCTTC